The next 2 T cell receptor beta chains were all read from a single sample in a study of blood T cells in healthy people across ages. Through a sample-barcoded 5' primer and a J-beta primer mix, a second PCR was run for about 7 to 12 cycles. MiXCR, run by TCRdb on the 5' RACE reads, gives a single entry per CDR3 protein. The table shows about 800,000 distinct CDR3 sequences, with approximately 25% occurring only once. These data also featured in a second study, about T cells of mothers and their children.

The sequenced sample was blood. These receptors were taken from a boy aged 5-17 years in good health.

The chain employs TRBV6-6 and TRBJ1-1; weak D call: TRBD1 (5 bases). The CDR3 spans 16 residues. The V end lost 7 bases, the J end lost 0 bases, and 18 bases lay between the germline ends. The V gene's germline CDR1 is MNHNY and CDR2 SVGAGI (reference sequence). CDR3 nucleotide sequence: TGTGCCAGCATTTTCATACCGGGACGGATGAACACTGAAGCTTTCTTT. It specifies CASIFIPGRMNTEAFF.

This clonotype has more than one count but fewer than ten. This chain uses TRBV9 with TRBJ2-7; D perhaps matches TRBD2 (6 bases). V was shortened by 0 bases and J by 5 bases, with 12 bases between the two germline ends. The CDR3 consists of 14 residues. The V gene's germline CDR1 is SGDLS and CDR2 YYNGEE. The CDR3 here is CASSVGAGSDEQYF. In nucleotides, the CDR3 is TGTGCCAGCAGCGTAGGGGCGGGGAGCGACGAGCAGTACTTC. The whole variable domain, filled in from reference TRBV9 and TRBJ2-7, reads DSGVTQTPKHLITATGQRVTLRCSPRSGDLSVYWYQQSLDQGLQFLIQYYNGEERAKGNILERFSAQQFPDLHSELNLSSLELGDSALYFCASSVGAGSDEQYFGPGTRLTVT.